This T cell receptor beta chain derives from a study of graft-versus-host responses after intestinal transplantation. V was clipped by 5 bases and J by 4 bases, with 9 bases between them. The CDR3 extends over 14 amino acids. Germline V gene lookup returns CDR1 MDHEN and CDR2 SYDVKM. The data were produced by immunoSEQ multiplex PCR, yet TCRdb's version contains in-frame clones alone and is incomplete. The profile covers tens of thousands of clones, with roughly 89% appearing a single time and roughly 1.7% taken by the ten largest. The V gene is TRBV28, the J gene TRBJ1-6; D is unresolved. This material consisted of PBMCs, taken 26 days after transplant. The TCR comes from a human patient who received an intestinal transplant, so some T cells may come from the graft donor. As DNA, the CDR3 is TGTGCCAGCAGTCCCGACTCTTATAATTCACCCCTCCACTTT. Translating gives CASSPDSYNSPLHF.